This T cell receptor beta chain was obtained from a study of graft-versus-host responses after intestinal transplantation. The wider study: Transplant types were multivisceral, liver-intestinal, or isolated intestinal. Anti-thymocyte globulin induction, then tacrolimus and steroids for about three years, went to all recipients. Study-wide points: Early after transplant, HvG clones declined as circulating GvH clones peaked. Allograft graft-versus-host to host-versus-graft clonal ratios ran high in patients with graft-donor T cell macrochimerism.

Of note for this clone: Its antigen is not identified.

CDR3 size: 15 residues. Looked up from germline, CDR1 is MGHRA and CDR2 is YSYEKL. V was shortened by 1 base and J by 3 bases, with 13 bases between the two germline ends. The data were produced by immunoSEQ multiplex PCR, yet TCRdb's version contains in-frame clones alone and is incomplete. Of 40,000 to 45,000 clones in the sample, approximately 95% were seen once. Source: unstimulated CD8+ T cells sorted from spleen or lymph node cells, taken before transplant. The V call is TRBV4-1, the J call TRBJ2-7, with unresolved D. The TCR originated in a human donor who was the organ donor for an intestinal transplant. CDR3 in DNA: TGCGCCAGCAGCCAAGGGTTTAACAGCCACTACGAGCAGTACTTC. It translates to CASSQGFNSHYEQYF.